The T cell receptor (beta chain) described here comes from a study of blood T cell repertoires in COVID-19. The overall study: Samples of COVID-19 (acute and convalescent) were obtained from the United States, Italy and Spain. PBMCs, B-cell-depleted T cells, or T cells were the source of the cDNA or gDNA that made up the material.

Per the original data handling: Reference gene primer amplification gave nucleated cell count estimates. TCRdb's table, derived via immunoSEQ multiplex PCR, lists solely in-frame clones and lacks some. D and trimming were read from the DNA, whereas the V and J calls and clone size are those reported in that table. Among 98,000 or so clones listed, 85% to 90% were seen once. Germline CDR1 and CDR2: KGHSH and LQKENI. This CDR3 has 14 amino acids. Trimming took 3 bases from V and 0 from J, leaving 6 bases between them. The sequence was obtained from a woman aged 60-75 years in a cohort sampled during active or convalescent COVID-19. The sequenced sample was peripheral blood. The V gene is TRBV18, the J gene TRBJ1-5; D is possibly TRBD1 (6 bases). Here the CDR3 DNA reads TGTGCCAGCTCACCGGACAGTAGCAATCAGCCCCAGCATTTT. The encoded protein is CASSPDSSNQPQHF.